This paragraph reports one T cell receptor beta chain. This clone's antigen is unknown. Base quality data are lacking; no much larger clone is found one base away. The data belong to a study of blood T cell repertoires in COVID-19 (dated by TCRdb to about 2020). Study-level background: Collaborator samples came from the United States, Italy and Spain and covered acute and convalescent phases of COVID-19. The repertoires were made available in a free public database intended to serve as a resource for research on the immune response to SARS-CoV-2. Subjects who had been exposed to COVID-19, were actively infected with it, or had recovered from it provided the deeply sampled blood TCRbeta repertoires that made up the dataset. The prospective study material was composed of cDNA or gDNA derived from T cells, B-cell-depleted T cells, or PBMCs. The samples were drawn from two sources: the first 160 participants of the ongoing ImmuneRACE study, and 950 to 1,500 subjects contributed by 6 global collaborators. Nearly every sample came with metadata listing a de-identified subject ID, COVID-19 status, age in years and sex. Where available, HLA class I and class II types were taken from metadata supplied by the sample provider and were not determined by assay-based typing.

From a lookup of the germline V gene, CDR1 and CDR2 are MNHEY and SVGEGT. V is trimmed back by 3 bases and J by 7 bases, and the junction contains 3 bases that no gene match accounts for. The CDR3 goes from the cysteine to the phenylalanine over 14 residues. Only the CDR3 portion is preserved as DNA: 42 bases, with reading frame beginning at the first base. At one collaborating source in Seattle, patients were enrolled during active infection and were followed longitudinally through the course of disease. Each collaborating institution followed its own protocols to collect whole blood in K2EDTA tubes. For TCRbeta analysis, collaborator samples were shipped as frozen whole blood, as isolated PBMCs, or as DNA extracted from either sample type. The paper's findings and limits, for the study overall: Clinical and demographic metadata were provided uncurated, with the amount varying by source and participant.

TCRbeta CDR3 regions were amplified from genomic DNA by means of the immunoSEQ Assay, a bias-controlled multiplex PCR. Concerning the study's data processing: The number of nucleated cells in each sample was estimated by amplification of reference gene primers within the assay. To quantify the absolute abundance of each unique TCRbeta CDR3 rearrangement, sequence reads were collapsed and filtered. For each sample, productive Simpson clonality was calculated as the square root of Simpson's diversity index over productive rearrangements. TCRdb stores this immuneACCESS table with in-frame sequences only. Part of the clones is absent; in the studies checked, under half of the shortfall reflects unresolved V genes, and no reason is known for the rest. V and J calls and clone size are those listed in that table; D and trimming were worked out from the DNA. The sample table records roughly 250,000 clones; about 80% of these occur just once. Approximately 14% of the sample belongs to the ten largest clones.

Sequencing was performed on peripheral blood. The chain employs TRBV6-2 or TRBV6-3 and TRBJ2-1; TRBD2 lines up with 10 middle nucleotides. The receptor was isolated from a person aged 70 to 85 with COVID-19, enrolled during active disease. In nucleotide form, the sequence is TGTGCCAGCAGTTATACAGCGGGGGGGAATGAGCAGTTCTTC. The encoded protein is CASSYTAGGNEQFF.